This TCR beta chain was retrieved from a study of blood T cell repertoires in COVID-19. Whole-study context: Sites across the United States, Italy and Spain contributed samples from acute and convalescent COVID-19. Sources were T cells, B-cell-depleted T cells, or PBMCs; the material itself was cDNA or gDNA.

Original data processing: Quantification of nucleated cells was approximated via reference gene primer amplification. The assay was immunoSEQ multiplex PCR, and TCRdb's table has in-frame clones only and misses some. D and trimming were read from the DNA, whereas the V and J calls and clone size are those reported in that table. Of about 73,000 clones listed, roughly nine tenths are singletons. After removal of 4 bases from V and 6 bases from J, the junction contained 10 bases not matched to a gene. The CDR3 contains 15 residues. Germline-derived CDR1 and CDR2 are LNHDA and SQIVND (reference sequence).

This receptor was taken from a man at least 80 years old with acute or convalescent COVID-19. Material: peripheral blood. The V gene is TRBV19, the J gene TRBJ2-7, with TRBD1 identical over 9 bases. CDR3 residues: CASSRTGTGNSEQYF. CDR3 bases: TGTGCCAGTAGTAGAACCGGGACAGGGAATTCCGAGCAGTACTTC.